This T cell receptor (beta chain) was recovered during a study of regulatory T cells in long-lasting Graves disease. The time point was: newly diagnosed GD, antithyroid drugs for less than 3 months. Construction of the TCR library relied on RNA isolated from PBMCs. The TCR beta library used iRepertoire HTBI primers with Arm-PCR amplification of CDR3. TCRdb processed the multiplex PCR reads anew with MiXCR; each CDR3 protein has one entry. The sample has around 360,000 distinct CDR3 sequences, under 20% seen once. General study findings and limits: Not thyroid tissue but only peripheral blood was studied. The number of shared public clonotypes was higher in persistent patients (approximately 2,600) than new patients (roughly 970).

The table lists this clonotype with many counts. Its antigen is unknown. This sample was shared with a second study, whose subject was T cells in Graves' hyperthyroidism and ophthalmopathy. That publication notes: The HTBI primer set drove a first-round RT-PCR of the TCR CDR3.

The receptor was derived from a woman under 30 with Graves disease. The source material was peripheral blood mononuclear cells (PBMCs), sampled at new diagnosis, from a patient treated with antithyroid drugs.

The CDR3 sequence is CASSLAPSARETQYF. The CDR3 region has the DNA TGCGCCAGCAGCTTGGCCCCTAGCGCCCGAGAGACCCAGTACTTC. The chain combines TRBV5-1 with TRBJ2-5; perhaps TRBD2 as D (6 bases). Per the germline V gene, CDR1 is SGHRS and CDR2 is YFSETQ. There are 15 residues in the CDR3. Trimming shortened V by 0 bases and J by 4 bases, and 13 bases separated the two germline ends.